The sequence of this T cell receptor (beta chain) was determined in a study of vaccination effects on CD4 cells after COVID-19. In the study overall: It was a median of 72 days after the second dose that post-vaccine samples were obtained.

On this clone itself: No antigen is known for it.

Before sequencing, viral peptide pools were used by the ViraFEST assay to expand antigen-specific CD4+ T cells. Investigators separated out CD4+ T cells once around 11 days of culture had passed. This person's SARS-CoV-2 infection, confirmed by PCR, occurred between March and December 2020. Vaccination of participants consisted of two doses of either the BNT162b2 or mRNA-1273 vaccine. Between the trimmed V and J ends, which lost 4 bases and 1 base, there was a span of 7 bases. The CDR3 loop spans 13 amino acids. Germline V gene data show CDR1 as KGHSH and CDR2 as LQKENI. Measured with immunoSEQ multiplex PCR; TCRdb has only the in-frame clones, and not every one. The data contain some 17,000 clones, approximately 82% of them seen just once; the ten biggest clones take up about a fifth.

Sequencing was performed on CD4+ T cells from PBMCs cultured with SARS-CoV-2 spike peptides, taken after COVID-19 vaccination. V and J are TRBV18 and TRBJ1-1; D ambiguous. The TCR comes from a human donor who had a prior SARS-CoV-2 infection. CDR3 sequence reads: CASSLQANTEAFF. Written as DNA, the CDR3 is TGTGCCAGCTCACTTCAAGCGAACACTGAAGCTTTCTTT.